This T cell receptor (beta chain) was found in a study of tumor-infiltrating lymphocytes in primary liver carcinoma. Looking at the study overall: Sequenced samples came back with roughly 3.65 to 7.5 million productive TCRbeta reads, and the counts looked alike across tissue types.

RNA isolated from unsorted whole blood supplied the blood RNA, with germline DNA also extracted. Trimming removed 5 bases from V and 3 bases from J, with 18 bases in between. This CDR3 contains 16 residues. TCR beta cDNA was prepared out of roughly 490 ng total RNA by means of a constant-region primer. Slightly modified ARM-PCR, run as three nested multiplex PCR rounds, produced the TCR beta libraries. Both of the initial two PCR rounds ran for nine to eleven cycles and employed TRBV1-TRBV30 forward primers alongside a C-beta reverse primer. TCRdb used MiXCR to reprocess the multiplex PCR reads, holding one entry per CDR3 protein. The sample holds some 180,000 distinct CDR3 sequences, around 60% seen once. General study points: Since the samples were bulk and unsorted, the CD4+ and CD8+ repertoires were not compared. Tumor-blood pairs (like tumor-adjacent pairs) overlapped less than tumor region pairs did.

Note on this clonotype: Antigen: not known.

This sequence joins TRBV12-3 or TRBV12-4 and TRBJ2-3; tentatively, D is TRBD2 (6 bases). Sequenced sample: peripheral blood. The receptor was isolated from a man in his forties with primary liver carcinoma and hepatitis B virus infection. Here the CDR3 DNA reads TGTGCCAGCAGTCAGAGGGCAGACGCGGGAACAGATACGCAGTATTTT. Protein sequence: CASSQRADAGTDTQYF.